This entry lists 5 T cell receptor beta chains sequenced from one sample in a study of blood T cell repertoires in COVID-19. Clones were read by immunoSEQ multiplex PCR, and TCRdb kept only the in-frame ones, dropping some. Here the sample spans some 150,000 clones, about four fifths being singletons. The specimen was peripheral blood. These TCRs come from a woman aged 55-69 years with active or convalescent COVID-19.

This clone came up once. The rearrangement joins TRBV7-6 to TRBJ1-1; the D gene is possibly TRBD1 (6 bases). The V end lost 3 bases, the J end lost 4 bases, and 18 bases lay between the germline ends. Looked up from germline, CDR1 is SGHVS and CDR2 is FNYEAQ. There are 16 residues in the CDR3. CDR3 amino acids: CASSFSYTGLSTEAFF. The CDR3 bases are TGTGCCAGCAGCTTCTCTTATACAGGGTTGAGCACTGAAGCTTTCTTT.

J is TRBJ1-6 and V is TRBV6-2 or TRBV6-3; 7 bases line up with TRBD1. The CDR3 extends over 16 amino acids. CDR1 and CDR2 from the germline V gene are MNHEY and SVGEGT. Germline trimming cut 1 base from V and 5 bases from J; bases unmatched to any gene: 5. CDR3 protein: CASSYYGQVDNSPLHF. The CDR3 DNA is TGTGCCAGCAGTTACTATGGACAGGTGGATAATTCACCCCTCCACTTT.

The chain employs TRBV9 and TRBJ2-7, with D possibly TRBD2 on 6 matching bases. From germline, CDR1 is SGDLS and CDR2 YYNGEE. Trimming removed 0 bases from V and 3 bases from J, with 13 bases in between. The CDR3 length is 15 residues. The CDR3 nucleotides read TGTGCCAGCAGCGTAGACGGGAGAGGAATCTACGAGCAGTACTTC. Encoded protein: CASSVDGRGIYEQYF.

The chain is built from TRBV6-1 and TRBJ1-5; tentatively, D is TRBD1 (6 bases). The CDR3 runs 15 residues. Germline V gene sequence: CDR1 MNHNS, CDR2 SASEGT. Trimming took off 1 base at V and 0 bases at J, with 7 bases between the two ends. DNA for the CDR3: TGTGCCAGCAGTGAAGGGACAGTTAGCAATCAGCCCCAGCATTTT. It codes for CASSEGTVSNQPQHF.

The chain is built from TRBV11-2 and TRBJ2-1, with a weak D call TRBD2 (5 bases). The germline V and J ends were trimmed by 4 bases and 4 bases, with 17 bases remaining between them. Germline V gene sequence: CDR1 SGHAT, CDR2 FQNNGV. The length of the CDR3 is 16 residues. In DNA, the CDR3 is TGTGCCAGCAGCTCCGTTACTAGTCCTCCTTACAATGAGCAGTTCTTC. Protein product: CASSSVTSPPYNEQFF.